Following are 6 T cell receptor beta chains from one sample sequenced in a study of T cells after posttransplantation cyclophosphamide. Libraries were prepared by immunoSEQ multiplex PCR; TCRdb keeps only in-frame clonotypes and omits some of them. The top ten hold 20% to 30% of the sample, which has 3,000 to 4,000 clones, about 62% seen once. Sequencing input: memory CD8+ T cells sorted from blood. The receptor source for this set is a man younger than 45 in good health and a related stem cell transplant donor.

This clone occurred a few times. V and J are TRBV5-1 and TRBJ2-7, with a weak D call TRBD1 (6 bases). CDR1 SGHRS and CDR2 YFSETQ come from the germline V gene. V lost 0 bases and J lost 0, with 13 bases in between. This CDR3 region has 16 residues. DNA for the CDR3: TGCGCCAGCAGCTTGGAACCACAGGGAGCCTCCTACGAGCAGTACTTC. Its protein product is CASSLEPQGASYEQYF.

The rearrangement joins TRBV29-1 to TRBJ2-5, with 7 nucleotides matching TRBD2. This CDR3 comprises 16 residues. Germline CDR1 and CDR2: SQVTM and ANQGSEA. The V segment lost 0 bases and the J segment 4 bases; nucleotides outside the gene matches: 11. The CDR3 DNA reads as TGCAGCGTTGAAGATCCCGGGGCTAGCGGCGGAGAGACCCAGTACTTC. It yields the protein CSVEDPGASGGETQYF. Combining the CDR3 with reference TRBV29-1 and TRBJ2-5 gives the whole variable domain SAVISQKPSRDICQRGTSLTIQCQVDSQVTMMFWYRQQPGQSLTLIATANQGSEATYESGFVIDKFPISRPNLTFSTLTVSNMSPEDSSIYLCSVEDPGASGGETQYFGPGTRLLVL.

V is TRBV5-1 and J is TRBJ2-7, with 9 positions matching TRBD1. From germline, CDR1 is SGHRS and CDR2 YFSETQ. Germline trimming cut 6 bases from V and 2 bases from J; bases unmatched to any gene: 9. The CDR3 runs to 15 residues. The CDR3, as DNA: TGCGCCAGCAATGCAGGACAGGGGCCTCCCTACGAGCAGTACTTC. It specifies CASNAGQGPPYEQYF.

The gene calls are TRBV4-1 and TRBJ2-5, with a weak D call TRBD1 (6 bases). The CDR3 is made up of 15 amino acids. Trimming took 1 base from V and 3 from J, leaving 12 bases between them. Germline CDR1 MGHRA, CDR2 YSYEKL. CDR3 sequence (DNA): TGCGCCAGCAGCCAAGTAACAGGGCGGAAAGAGACCCAGTACTTC. Encoded protein: CASSQVTGRKETQYF.

This sequence joins TRBV6-4 and TRBJ2-6; maybe TRBD1 (6 bases). The CDR3 is 15 residues long. Trimming removed 6 bases at V and 0 bases at J, with 9 bases between. Germline values: CDR1 MRHNA, CDR2 SNTAGT. CDR3 sequence (DNA): TGTGCCAGCAGGGGGACACACTCTGGGGCCAACGTCCTGACTTTC. Its translation is CASRGTHSGANVLTF.

The chain links TRBV11-2 to TRBJ2-1; D not resolved. CDR1 and CDR2 from the germline V gene are SGHAT and FQNNGV. V lost 1 base and J lost 8, with 12 bases in between. The CDR3 extends over 14 amino acids. The DNA for the CDR3 is TGTGCCAGCAGCTTAGGGGCCTCAGCCCATGAGCAGTTCTTC. This gives the protein CASSLGASAHEQFF.